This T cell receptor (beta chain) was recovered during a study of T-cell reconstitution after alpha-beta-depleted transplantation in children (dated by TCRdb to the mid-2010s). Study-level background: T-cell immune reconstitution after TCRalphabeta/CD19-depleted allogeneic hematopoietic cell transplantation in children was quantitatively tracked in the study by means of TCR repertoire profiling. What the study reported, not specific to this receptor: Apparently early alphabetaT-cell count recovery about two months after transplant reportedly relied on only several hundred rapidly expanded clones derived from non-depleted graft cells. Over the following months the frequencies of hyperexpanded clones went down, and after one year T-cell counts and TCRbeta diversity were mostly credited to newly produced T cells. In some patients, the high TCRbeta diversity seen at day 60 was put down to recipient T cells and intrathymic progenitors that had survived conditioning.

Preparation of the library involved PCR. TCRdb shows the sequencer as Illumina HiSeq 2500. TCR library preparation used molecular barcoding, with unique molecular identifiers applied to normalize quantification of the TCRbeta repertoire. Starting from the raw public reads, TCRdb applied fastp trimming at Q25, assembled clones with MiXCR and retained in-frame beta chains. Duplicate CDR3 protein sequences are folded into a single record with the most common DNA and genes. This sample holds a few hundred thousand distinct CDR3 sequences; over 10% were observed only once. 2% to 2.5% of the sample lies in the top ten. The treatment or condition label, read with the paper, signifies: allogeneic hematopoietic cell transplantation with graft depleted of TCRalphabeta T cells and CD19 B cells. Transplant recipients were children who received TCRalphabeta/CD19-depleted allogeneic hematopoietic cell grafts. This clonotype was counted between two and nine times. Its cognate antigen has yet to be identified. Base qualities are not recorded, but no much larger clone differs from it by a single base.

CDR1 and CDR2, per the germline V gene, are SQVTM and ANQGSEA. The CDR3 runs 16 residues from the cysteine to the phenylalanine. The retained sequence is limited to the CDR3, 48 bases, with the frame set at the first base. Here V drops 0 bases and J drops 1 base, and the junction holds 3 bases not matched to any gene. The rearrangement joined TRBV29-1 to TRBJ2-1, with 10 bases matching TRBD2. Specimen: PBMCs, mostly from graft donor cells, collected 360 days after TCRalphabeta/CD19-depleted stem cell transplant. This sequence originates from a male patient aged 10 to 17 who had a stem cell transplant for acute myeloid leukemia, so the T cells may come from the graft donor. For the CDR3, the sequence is CSVEDLAGVSYNEQFF. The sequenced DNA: TGCAGCGTTGAAGATCTAGCGGGAGTTTCCTACAATGAGCAGTTCTTC.